This is a list of T cell receptor beta chains from one sample in a study of T cell responses to AZD1222 COVID-19 vaccine. Assay: immunoSEQ multiplex PCR; the TCRdb copy retains only in-frame clones and omits some. Found here are more than 95,000 clones, roughly nine tenths of them singletons; the top ten hold approximately 7.6%. Sequencing was performed on peripheral blood, taken on day 0 of AZD1222 vaccination. These receptors were obtained from an adult in good health. Each CDR3 is given with its conserved first and last residue.

j_gene,v_gene,len,CDR3aa
TRBJ2-3,TRBV7-2,16,CASSLALGIRGDTQYF
TRBJ1-1,TRBV19,14,CASSRSFGDTEAFF
TRBJ2-1,TRBV27,17,CASTARLLAGVKDEQFF
TRBJ2-3,TRBV9,14,CASSDQGSGDTQYF
TRBJ2-2,TRBV15,17,CATSRAPGLTNTGELFF
TRBJ2-1,TRBV4-3,12,CASSEGGYEQFF
TRBJ2-1,TRBV6-2/TRBV6-3,15,CASSYSSGLRNEQFF
TRBJ2-7,TRBV9,16,CASSAGLGSGRGEQYF
TRBJ1-4,TRBV7-8,15,CASSWGATTNEKLFF
TRBJ2-3,TRBV3-1/TRBV3-2,15,CASSGQGPYTDTQYF
TRBJ2-2,TRBV9,15,CASSATDYYTGELFF
TRBJ2-2,TRBV11-2,15,CASSMDRTNTGELFF
TRBJ2-7,TRBV6-5,13,CASRGTGIDEQYF
TRBJ2-5,TRBV7-8,13,CASSGGPQETQYF
TRBJ1-2,TRBV28,14,CASSFVRGDYGYTF
TRBJ1-6,TRBV9,16,CASSLGDTSRSSPLHF
TRBJ2-7,TRBV5-1,14,CASRSGPSSYEQYF
TRBJ2-5,TRBV2,14,CASRAGVFQETQYF
TRBJ2-7,TRBV21-1,15,CASSESREGSYEQYF
TRBJ1-5,TRBV12-3/TRBV12-4,12,CASSFLEGPPHF
TRBJ2-7,TRBV6-5,15,CASSFGTYPGYEQYF
TRBJ2-1,TRBV5-6,12,CASSLWGDEQFF
TRBJ2-7,TRBV20-1,11,CSGTGTGAQYF
TRBJ1-4,TRBV28,16,CASSSEKRGVNEKLFF
TRBJ2-7,TRBV5-1,15,CASSLEKNPAYEQYF
TRBJ2-3,TRBV9,17,CASSAPVGGRVRDTQYF
TRBJ2-3,TRBV5-1,16,CASRSGGLAGEDTQYF
TRBJ1-1,TRBV5-1,14,CASSSTGWNTEAFF
TRBJ1-2,TRBV10-3,16,CAINTQQGDPSVGYTF
TRBJ1-3,TRBV7-2,15,CASSLETQKANTIYF
TRBJ2-1,TRBV7-8,15,CASSQWTGGSNEQFF
TRBJ2-5,TRBV10-2,13,CASSVGIQETQYF
TRBJ1-2,TRBV5-6,16,CASSLGTGARGYGYTF
TRBJ2-7,TRBV27,13,CASSLSAFYEQYF
TRBJ2-1,TRBV7-7,15,CASSSGTSGYNEQFF
TRBJ1-5,TRBV3-1/TRBV3-2,15,CASSQDTGRGQPQHF
TRBJ1-2,TRBV9,13,CASSVGQNYGYTF
TRBJ1-2,TRBV27,12,CASSSGLQGYTF
TRBJ2-1,TRBV15,16,CATSIRGTTSYNEQFF
TRBJ2-3,TRBV9,15,CASSVAGRSTDTQYF
TRBJ1-1,TRBV5-1,15,CASSLTEGRGTEAFF
TRBJ1-2,TRBV4-2,15,CASSQDQSSGYGYTF
TRBJ2-7,TRBV28,15,CASSFRGLAGGEQYF
TRBJ2-3,TRBV29-1,12,CSGFDLVGTQYF
TRBJ1-1,TRBV6-1,13,CASGDRGRTEAFF
TRBJ2-5,TRBV28,16,CASSLRAGGHARTQYF
TRBJ1-2,TRBV18,12,CASSLRTEGYTF
TRBJ2-6,TRBV7-2,18,CASSLLAEAFSGANVLTF
TRBJ1-4,TRBV7-8,17,CASSLGTGKATNEKLFF